The 26 T cell receptor beta chains below all came from one sample that was sequenced in a study of CD4+ T cells in melanoma. Here immunoSEQ multiplex PCR was the method, and the copy in TCRdb shows in-frame clones only, minus some. The top ten hold less than 4% of the sample, which has around 100,000 clones, 92% seen once. The sample consisted of peripheral blood. The receptor source for this set is a human donor with melanoma.

This clone was found a few times. The chain uses TRBV19 and TRBJ1-2, with D perhaps TRBD1 (5 bases). CDR1 is LNHDA and CDR2 is SQIVND in the germline V gene (reference sequence). This CDR3 region has 15 residues. V lost 5 bases to trimming and J lost 0 bases, with 13 bases between them. The CDR3, as DNA: TGTGCCAGTAGTCTCCGATCGGGGCCTAACTATGGCTACACCTTC. Protein: CASSLRSGPNYGYTF.

The chain has TRBV4-3 and TRBJ1-5; TRBD1 matches at 7 bases. Germline V lookup: CDR1 LGHNA, CDR2 YSLEER. The CDR3 extends over 17 amino acids. V was pared by 1 base and J by 6 bases, with 12 bases of the junction left unmatched. The CDR3 DNA reads TGCGCCAGCAGCCAAGCTCTAAGACAGGGCGTCGTTCAGCCCCAGCATTTT. Protein: CASSQALRQGVVQPQHF.

This rearrangement joins TRBV4-3 to TRBJ1-2; TRBD1 is a possible D gene (5 bases). The germline gives CDR1 LGHNA, CDR2 YSLEER. The V and J ends lost 2 bases and 2 bases respectively, with 15 bases between them. The CDR3 runs to 16 residues. CDR3 residues: CASSQWSGVNNYGYTF. The CDR3 DNA follows: TGCGCCAGCAGCCAATGGTCGGGGGTGAACAACTATGGCTACACCTTC.

The V call is TRBV7-2, the J call TRBJ1-1; 7 nucleotides line up with TRBD1. V shed 5 bases, J shed 4 bases, and the junction held 10 bases outside the gene matches. The CDR3 spans 15 residues. Germline values: CDR1 SGHTA, CDR2 FQGNSA. The CDR3 bases are TGTGCCAGCAGCCTTCAGGGGGTCGGAAGCACTGAAGCTTTCTTT. Translating gives CASSLQGVGSTEAFF.

This chain links TRBV6-1 with TRBJ2-1; 9 bases fit TRBD2. CDR3 length: 24 residues. Germline V CDR1 and CDR2: MNHNS, SASEGT. V was clipped by 0 bases and J by 5 bases; unmatched bases: 29. Here the CDR3 reads CASSEAYARPHVVGGGGVNNEQFF. CDR3 bases: TGTGCCAGCAGTGAAGCGTATGCTCGGCCCCATGTGGTGGGCGGGGGGGGCGTAAACAATGAGCAGTTCTTC.

This clone is medium-sized (0.01 to 0.1%) within its sample. The sample has other DNA sequences that encode this CDR3 too. This chain links TRBV4-3 with TRBJ2-4; TRBD1 or TRBD2 may be the D gene (5 bases each). There are 17 residues in the CDR3. Germline lookup yields CDR1 LGHNA and CDR2 YSLEER. The germline V and J ends were trimmed by 0 bases and 1 base, with 13 bases remaining between them. CDR3 in amino acids: CASSQDSGSGAKNIQYF. CDR3 in DNA: TGCGCCAGCAGCCAAGATTCAGGGAGTGGGGCCAAAAACATTCAGTACTTC.

This clone was recorded once. The chain combines TRBV6-1 with TRBJ2-5; D remains unclear. Germline CDR1 and CDR2: MNHNS and SASEGT. Trimming removed 2 bases from V and 5 bases from J, with 18 bases in between. This CDR3 comprises 16 residues. In nucleotides, the CDR3 is TGTGCCAGCAGTGAAAGTGGATCAGCCTGGGGTGAGACCCAGTACTTC. It yields the protein CASSESGSAWGETQYF.

The gene calls are TRBV30 and TRBJ1-1, with D maybe TRBD1 (5 bases). This CDR3 has 12 amino acids. Germline V gives CDR1 GTSNPN, CDR2 SVGIG (reference sequence). This CDR3 is CSLERGRVEAFF. The CDR3 DNA follows: TGTTCGCTGGAGAGGGGTCGGGTTGAAGCTTTCTTT. The full variable domain, its missing parts supplied by reference TRBV30 and TRBJ1-1, is SQTIHQWPATLVQPVGSPLSLECTVEGTSNPNLYWYRQAAGRGLQLLFYSVGIGQISSEVPQNLSASRPQDRQFILSSKKLLLSDSGFYLCSLERGRVEAFFGQGTRLTVV.

V usage is TRBV4-3 and J usage is TRBJ2-2; 9 bases agree with TRBD2. CDR3 length equals 16 residues. The V and J ends lost 0 bases and 4 bases, in that order; junction bases with no gene match: 3. Germline-derived CDR1 and CDR2 are LGHNA and YSLEER. CDR3 amino acids: CASSQDPAGGTGELFF. The CDR3 DNA is TGCGCCAGCAGCCAAGATCCAGCGGGAGGCACCGGGGAGCTGTTTTTT.

The J gene is TRBJ2-1, the V gene TRBV21-1. TRBV21-1 is classified as a pseudogene. CDR3 length equals 13 residues. CDR3 coding DNA: TGTGCCAGCGGCAAAGTAGTCAGAAATGAGCAGTTCTTC. This translates into CASGKVVRNEQFF.

The rearrangement uses TRBV27 and TRBJ1-1; no firm D call. The CDR3 is 14 amino acids. Per germline, CDR1 MNHEY and CDR2 SMNVEV (reference sequence). V was trimmed by 3 bases and J by 3 bases, leaving 11 bases between them. The CDR3 sequence is CASSFLAEDTEAFF. In DNA form, the CDR3 reads TGTGCCAGCAGTTTTCTCGCTGAGGACACTGAAGCTTTCTTT.

The V gene is TRBV21-1, the J gene TRBJ2-7. TRBV21-1 is termed a pseudogene. This CDR3 has 12 amino acids. The CDR3 DNA sequence: TGTGCCAGCAGCAAATTTCGCCGTGAGCAGTACTTC. As protein: CASSKFRREQYF.

The chain combines TRBV20-1 with TRBJ2-1; the D is unclear. Trimming pared 3 bases from V and 9 bases from J, leaving 9 bases between. The length of the CDR3 is 11 residues. The germline V gene encodes CDR1 DFQATT and CDR2 SNEGSKA (reference sequence). CDR3 amino acids: CSASVRSEQFF. The CDR3 region has the DNA TGCAGTGCTAGTGTCCGGAGTGAGCAGTTCTTC.

The chain couples TRBV5-1 to TRBJ2-7, with D maybe TRBD1 (7 bases). Between the trimmed V and J ends, which lost 5 bases and 5 bases, there was a span of 14 bases. CDR3 length: 13 residues. Per the germline V gene, CDR1 is SGHRS and CDR2 is YFSETQ. In DNA form, the CDR3 reads TGCGCCAGCAGAATCCCCAGGGGGGACGAGCAGTACTTC. Its protein is CASRIPRGDEQYF.

The V and J genes are TRBV9 and TRBJ1-4; TRBD1 aligns across 8 bases. CDR3 length equals 14 residues. The V gene's germline CDR1 is SGDLS and CDR2 YYNGEE. The J segment lost 6 bases and the V segment lost 4 bases, leaving 5 bases of the junction unmatched. In DNA, the CDR3 is TGTGCCAGCAGCCTGACAGGGGAGGATGAAAAACTGTTTTTT. The encoded protein is CASSLTGEDEKLFF.

The chain has TRBV19 and TRBJ1-1; D might be TRBD1 (6 bases). Germline V gives CDR1 LNHDA, CDR2 SQIVND (reference sequence). With 4 bases removed from V and 3 bases from J, the gap between germline ends came to 15 bases. There are 15 residues in the CDR3. For the CDR3, the DNA is TGTGCCAGTAGTAATCCTCGGGACACCTACACTGAAGCTTTCTTT. Translated, it gives CASSNPRDTYTEAFF.

This chain links TRBV7-8 with TRBJ2-3; 11 nucleotides agree with TRBD2. The CDR3 length is 15 residues. The V gene's germline CDR1 is SGHVS and CDR2 FQNEAQ. After removal of 6 bases from V and 5 bases from J, the junction contained 7 bases not matched to a gene. As DNA, the CDR3 is TGTGCCAGCAGTTTGACTAGCGGGGTCCTAGATACGCAGTATTTT. It codes for CASSLTSGVLDTQYF. The variable domain in full, completed from reference TRBV7-8 and TRBJ2-3, reads GAGVSQSPRYKVAKRGQDVALRCDPISGHVSLFWYQQALGQGPEFLTYFQNEAQLDKSGLPSDRFFAERPEGSVSTLKIQRTQQEDSAVYLCASSLTSGVLDTQYFGPGTRLTVL.

This chain uses TRBV7-3 with TRBJ2-2; 9 bases match TRBD1. This CDR3 has 16 amino acids. Germline V lookup: CDR1 SGHTA, CDR2 FQGTGA. J lost 4 bases, V lost 2 bases, and 5 bases had no gene match. The CDR3 DNA reads as TGTGCCAGCAGCTTAGCGGGGACAGGGCTCACCGGGGAGCTGTTTTTT. Protein: CASSLAGTGLTGELFF. Full variable domain (outside the CDR3, taken from reference TRBV7-3 and TRBJ2-2): GAGVSQTPSNKVTEKGKYVELRCDPISGHTALYWYRQSLGQGPEFLIYFQGTGAADDSGLPNDRFFAVRPEGSVSTLKIQRTERGDSAVYLCASSLAGTGLTGELFFGEGSRLTVL.

This rearrangement joins TRBV10-2 to TRBJ2-1; D perhaps matches TRBD2 (6 bases). V was cut by 8 bases and J by 1 base, with 15 bases left in between. The CDR3 loop spans 15 amino acids. In germline, CDR1 is WSHSY, CDR2 SAAADI. CDR3 bases: TGCGCCAGCCGGAAGACTAGTAATTCCTACAATGAGCAGTTCTTC. As protein: CASRKTSNSYNEQFF.

V usage is TRBV21-1 and J usage is TRBJ2-1; the table assigns TRBD2, which was not confirmed against the DNA. TRBV21-1 is classified as a pseudogene. The CDR3 totals 18 residues. The CDR3 nucleotides read TGTGCCAGCAGCAAGGAGGTGTGGGCGGCCCTCTTGTACAATGAGCAGTTCTTC. Encoded protein: CASSKEVWAALLYNEQFF.

The chain couples TRBV6-5 to TRBJ1-4, with 10 bases aligning to TRBD1. Per germline, CDR1 MNHEY and CDR2 SVGAGI. There are 16 residues in the CDR3. The J segment lost 7 bases and the V segment lost 0 bases, leaving 5 bases of the junction unmatched. The CDR3 DNA follows: TGTGCCAGCAGTTACTCAAAGACAGGGGGCTTTGAAAAACTGTTTTTT. This sequence encodes CASSYSKTGGFEKLFF.

V usage is TRBV15 and J usage is TRBJ2-2; tentatively, D is TRBD2 (5 bases). Germline values: CDR1 LNHNV, CDR2 YYDKDF (reference sequence). This CDR3 contains 15 residues. Trimming cost V 3 bases and J 7 bases, with 15 bases left between them. Written as DNA, the CDR3 is TGTGCCACCAGCAGGGTCCGCGAGGGTAGCGGGGAGCTGTTTTTT. It specifies CATSRVREGSGELFF.

The chain combines TRBV30 with TRBJ1-1; D is possibly TRBD1 (6 bases). Per germline, CDR1 GTSNPN and CDR2 SVGIG (reference sequence). The germline V and J ends were trimmed by 8 bases and 4 bases, with 17 bases remaining between them. This CDR3 contains 13 residues. CDR3 in DNA: TGTGCCGGGAACAGGGAGCAAGGCACTGAAGCTTTCTTT. It is translated as CAGNREQGTEAFF.

The chain employs TRBV18 and TRBJ2-7; TRBD1 might be the D (5 bases). V shed 2 bases and J shed 2 bases, with 13 bases lying between them. The CDR3 is made up of 15 amino acids. Germline CDR1 and CDR2: KGHSH and LQKENI. CDR3 region: CASSPSGKPTYEQYF. CDR3 in DNA: TGTGCCAGCTCACCATCAGGGAAACCCACCTACGAGCAGTACTTC. Drawing the rest from reference TRBV18 and TRBJ2-7, the complete variable domain is NAGVMQNPRHLVRRRGQEARLRCSPMKGHSHVYWYRQLPEEGLKFMVYLQKENIIDESGMPKERFSAEFPKEGPSILRIQQVVRGDSAAYFCASSPSGKPTYEQYFGPGTRLTVT.

The chain carries TRBV19 and TRBJ1-5, with 7 bases aligning to TRBD1. CDR1 is LNHDA, CDR2 SQIVND, per germline (reference sequence). J gave up 4 bases and V 2 bases, and 5 bases lay outside the gene matches. CDR3 length equals 15 residues. The CDR3 DNA reads TGTGCCAGTAGTATAATGGGACAGAGTAATCAGCCCCAGCATTTT. This gives the protein CASSIMGQSNQPQHF.

The chain couples TRBV30 to TRBJ1-2, with D hard to call. Germline V gene lookup returns CDR1 GTSNPN and CDR2 SVGIG (reference sequence). V gave up 2 bases and J gave up 11 bases, with 12 bases separating them. This CDR3 spans 11 amino acids. CDR3 nucleotides: TGTGCCTGGAGTCCCCGAGGGAGTTACACCTTC. Its protein product is CAWSPRGSYTF.